The present TCR beta chain was sequenced within a study of radiation and T cells in renal cell carcinoma. Study-level points and caveats: In blood, top tumor clones expanded by 2 weeks, shrinking by 4.

Time point denoted: baseline pretreatment blood. As to treatment: 15 Gy SBRT to primary tumor, nephrectomy 4 weeks later. Radiation-treated patients gave blood at baseline, week 2 and week 4. TCRdb's table, derived via immunoSEQ multiplex PCR, lists solely in-frame clones and lacks some. The sample includes 150,000 or so clones, 88% seen only once; the top ten take roughly 4.1%. Per germline, CDR1 SGHNT and CDR2 YYREEE (reference sequence). Trimming cost V 1 base and J 6 bases, with 16 bases left between them. The CDR3 contains 15 residues. Note on this clone: The antigen is not known.

This rearrangement joins TRBV5-4 to TRBJ1-1, with no clear D. The starting material was blood, obtained from a patient whose treatment included radiotherapy and nephrectomy. The receptor was derived from a woman between 65 and 79 years old with renal cell carcinoma. CDR3 bases: TGTGCCAGCAGCTTGTCCAAAAGGCTGGGTGCTGAAGCTTTCTTT. Its translation: CASSLSKRLGAEAFF.